The 10 T cell receptor beta chains presented below share a single source sample, sequenced in a study of blood T cells in healthy people across ages (dated by TCRdb to the mid-2010s). Libraries were constructed by 5' RACE. TCRdb shows the sequencer as Illumina HiSeq 2500. A second PCR of 7 to 11 cycles was performed with a sample-barcoded 5' primer and a J-beta primer mix. In TCRdb, the public reads were trimmed at Q25 with fastp and aligned with MiXCR, with productive beta chains retained. Rows with a matching CDR3 protein are joined into one entry that keeps the most common DNA and genes. The sample yields 700,000 or so distinct CDR3 sequences; 22% were counted once. The ten largest clonotypes hold 22% of the sample. Material: blood. The origin of the receptors is a man aged 70 or older in good health.

This clonotype was observed a few times. The chain couples TRBV5-1 to TRBJ2-1, with a tentative D call TRBD2 (6 bases). Germline CDR1 reads SGHRS; CDR2 reads YFSETQ. The CDR3 contains 15 residues. Trimming removed 2 bases from V and 3 bases from J, with 12 bases in between. The CDR3 here is CASSFDGSVYNEQFF. In nucleotides, the CDR3 is TGCGCCAGCAGCTTTGACGGGAGTGTCTACAATGAGCAGTTCTTC.

The CDR3 nucleotides are TGTGCCAGCAGTTTAAGGGGGACTCCTAGCACAGATACGCAGTATTTT. Translated: CASSLRGTPSTDTQYF. The chain uses TRBV12-3 or TRBV12-4 and TRBJ2-3; D may match TRBD1 or TRBD2 (6 bases each). CDR3 length: 16 residues. The V end lost 2 bases, the J end lost 0 bases, and 12 bases lay between the germline ends.

This clonotype came up a few times. This sequence joins TRBV24-1 and TRBJ2-1; the D is unclear. Germline loops: CDR1 KGHDR, CDR2 SFDVKD. V lost 4 bases to trimming and J lost 5 bases, with 5 bases between them. This CDR3 spans 12 amino acids. The CDR3 sequence is CATSEANNEQFF. The CDR3 DNA reads as TGTGCCACCAGTGAGGCCAACAATGAGCAGTTCTTC.

In its sample, this clonotype was seen a few times. The chain recombines TRBV7-8 with TRBJ1-4; possibly TRBD1 for D (5 bases). Germline lookup yields CDR1 SGHVS and CDR2 FQNEAQ. The length of the CDR3 is 17 residues. Trimming took 3 bases from V and 4 from J, leaving 18 bases between them. The chain's CDR3 is CASSFWGPLLVNEKLFF. The CDR3 DNA reads as TGTGCCAGCAGCTTCTGGGGCCCGCTTTTAGTTAATGAAAAACTGTTTTTT. Full variable domain (remainder filled in from reference TRBV7-8 and TRBJ1-4): GAGVSQSPRYKVAKRGQDVALRCDPISGHVSLFWYQQALGQGPEFLTYFQNEAQLDKSGLPSDRFFAERPEGSVSTLKIQRTQQEDSAVYLCASSFWGPLLVNEKLFFGSGTQLSVL.

The chain joins TRBV3-1 to TRBJ1-4; D unclear. The CDR3 sequence is 15 residues long. V lost 3 bases to trimming and J lost 0 bases, with 8 bases between them. CDR1 is LGHDT, CDR2 YNNKEL, per germline (reference sequence). The CDR3 DNA sequence: TGTGCCAGCAGCCAGGAGCTGGCAACTAATGAAAAACTGTTTTTT. It specifies CASSQELATNEKLFF.

This clonotype showed up just a few times. The rearrangement links TRBV27 to TRBJ1-3; no reliable D call. The CDR3 runs 14 residues. V lost 6 bases and J lost 7, with 16 bases in between. The germline gives CDR1 MNHEY, CDR2 SMNVEV (reference sequence). The CDR3 nucleotides are TGTGCCAGCAGCTCGTCCCGCCTCGGGAACACCATATATTTT. Protein: CASSSSRLGNTIYF.

This clonotype was detected a few times. The CDR3 is CSAYPGGVADTQYF. The CDR3, as DNA: TGCAGTGCTTACCCGGGGGGGGTGGCAGATACGCAGTATTTT. The genes are TRBV20-1 and TRBJ2-3; 8 bases agree with TRBD2. Germline assignment: CDR1 DFQATT and CDR2 SNEGSKA (reference sequence). The CDR3 runs to 14 residues. Germline trimming cut 5 bases from V and 4 bases from J; bases unmatched to any gene: 8.

The rearrangement links TRBV5-1 to TRBJ2-4; 10 bases agree with TRBD1. CDR3 length: 16 amino acids. Germline-derived CDR1 and CDR2 are SGHRS and YFSETQ. The ends lost 5 bases at V and 7 bases at J; junction bases unmatched: 12. The CDR3 here is CASSQTTGGVWNIQYF. Written as DNA, the CDR3 is TGCGCCAGCAGTCAAACGACAGGGGGCGTGTGGAACATTCAGTACTTC.

This chain connects TRBV4-1 to TRBJ2-1; the D is unclear. The V gene's germline CDR1 is MGHRA and CDR2 YSYEKL. The CDR3 runs to 13 residues. The V and J ends lost 0 bases and 8 bases respectively, with 8 bases between them. The CDR3 is CASSQDPRYEQFF. The CDR3 DNA follows: TGCGCCAGCAGCCAAGATCCTAGGTATGAGCAGTTCTTC.

The gene calls are TRBV11-2 and TRBJ2-7; tentatively, D is TRBD1 or TRBD2 (5 bases each). Germline CDR1 is SGHAT and CDR2 is FQNNGV. CDR3 length: 15 amino acids. V was clipped by 0 bases and J by 5 bases, with 14 bases between them. The chain's CDR3 is CASSLDPGPPDEQYF. CDR3 sequence (DNA): TGTGCCAGCAGCTTAGACCCGGGACCTCCCGACGAGCAGTACTTC.